This T cell receptor (beta chain) was recovered during a study of T cell changes during pregnancy in multiple sclerosis. The table came from immunoSEQ multiplex PCR; TCRdb's copy has only in-frame clones and leaves some out. The sample yields about 49,000 clones, approximately 94% seen once. There are 16 residues in the CDR3. Germline V gives CDR1 SGHTA, CDR2 FQGNSA. Deletions cut 5 bases from V and 3 bases from J, with 18 bases between. The source was CD8+ T cells from peripheral blood mononuclear cells, collected before pregnancy. The TCR originated in a female donor with multiple sclerosis, enrolled in a pregnancy study. The chain combines TRBV7-2 with TRBJ2-3; D not certain. Here the CDR3 reads CASSPWASGVTDTQYF. The CDR3 nucleotides read TGTGCCAGCAGCCCGTGGGCGTCCGGCGTTACAGATACGCAGTATTTT.